This T cell receptor (delta chain) was recorded in a study of γδ T cells in repeated Plasmodium falciparum infection. Only a few counts were recorded for this clone. What it binds is unknown. A far larger clone is just one base off, so this is likely a read error. Other DNA sequences of this sample code for an identical CDR3. Study observations and caveats: Malian children's Vdelta2-negative repertoires appeared more expanded and less diverse than Australians'.

TCRdb reprocessed the multiplex PCR reads using CATT. The data contain about 93,000 delta-chain clones, approximately 0.96% of them singletons. Vgamma9/Vdelta2+ and Vdelta2-negative gammadelta T cells were flow-sorted from PBMC for bulk sequencing. The ends were cut back, 3 bases at V and 5 bases at J, with 15 bases in the middle. Germline lookup yields CDR1 GEAIGNYY and CDR2 EKD. The CDR3 length is 14 residues. The chain has TRDV2 and TRDJ1, with D perhaps matching TRDD3 (6 bases). Here the J gene was assigned by germline matching of the DNA, as TCRdb has none. The sequence derives from a pool of human donors (malaria-infected and uninfected, not separated). Sequenced: gamma-delta T cells from blood. CDR3 residues: CACDPILGDDKLIF. The CDR3 region has the DNA TGTGCCTGTGACCCTATACTGGGCGATGATAAACTCATCTTT.